A single sample is the source of the 31 T cell receptor beta chains below, sequenced in a study of blood T cells in healthy people across ages. Combining a sample-barcoded 5' primer with a J-beta primer mix, a second PCR ran for about 7 to 11 cycles. TCRdb called the 5' RACE reads again in MiXCR, with one record for every CDR3 protein. This table has about 840,000 distinct CDR3 sequences, about 27% appearing once. The sample was also linked to a second study, of T cells of mothers and their children.

The material sequenced was blood. Every receptor here comes from a middle-aged woman in good health.

This CDR3 reads CASSQEAGASTDTQYF. The CDR3 DNA sequence: TGTGCCAGCAGCCAAGAAGCGGGGGCCAGCACAGATACGCAGTATTTT. V is TRBV3-1 and J is TRBJ2-3, with 8 bases aligning to TRBD2. CDR1 LGHDT and CDR2 YNNKEL come from the germline V gene (reference sequence). The V gene end was trimmed by 0 bases and the J gene end by 0 bases; junction bases not matched to a gene: 2. The length of the CDR3 is 16 residues.

The V and J genes are TRBV9 and TRBJ2-7; TRBD1 or TRBD2 may be the D gene (5 bases each). The DNA end lines up better with TRBJ2-5; the J call may be wrong. Looked up from germline, CDR1 is SGDLS and CDR2 is YYNGEE. This CDR3 is built from 15 residues. The CDR3 sequence is CASSEGGASRETQYF. DNA for the CDR3: TGTGCCAGCAGCGAAGGTGGGGCTAGCCGGGAGACCCAGTACTTC.

At least ten counts were recorded for this clonotype. In DNA form, the CDR3 reads TGTGCCAGCAGCGCCGCGAATTTTGGACAGGCCCAACCGGATACGCAGTATTTT. It translates to CASSAANFGQAQPDTQYF. V is TRBV9 and J is TRBJ2-3, with 7 bases aligning to TRBD1. The CDR3 is 18 residues long. The V and J ends lost 3 bases and 6 bases, in that order; junction bases with no gene match: 19. Germline V lookup: CDR1 SGDLS, CDR2 YYNGEE.

The chain uses TRBV9 and TRBJ2-7, with 7 bases that match TRBD1. TRBJ2-1 explains the end of the DNA better; the J call may be wrong. The CDR3 is 14 residues long. Germline lookup yields CDR1 SGDLS and CDR2 YYNGEE. CDR3 DNA sequence: TGTGCCAGCAGCCCCCGACAGGGTCCCTACGAGCAGTTCTTC. Translated, it gives CASSPRQGPYEQFF.

This clonotype came up once. The junction departs from germline at one end; a sequencing error may be responsible. This CDR3 is CSGEGPPGDEQFF. As DNA, the CDR3 is TGCAGCGGTGAAGGACCACCCGGAGATGAGCAGTTCTTC. The J gene is TRBJ2-1, the V gene TRBV29-1; unclear D gene. The CDR3 consists of 13 residues. CDR1 and CDR2 from the germline V gene are SQVTM and ANQGSEA.

A word on this clonotype: A single base separates this from a much larger clone, so it may be a read error. The chain combines TRBV27 with TRBJ2-4, with D perhaps matching TRBD2 (5 bases). The CDR3 runs 19 residues. The V and J ends lost 5 bases and 0 bases respectively, with 23 bases between them. The germline CDR1 and CDR2 sequences are MNHEY and SMNVEV (reference sequence). The CDR3 DNA sequence: TGTGCCAGCAGTCCTTCCCCCCTCCCCACGGGGATAGCCAAAAACATTCAGTACTTC. Protein: CASSPSPLPTGIAKNIQYF.

The chain recombines TRBV5-1 with TRBJ2-3; 9 bases line up with TRBD1. With V trimmed by 4 bases and J by 3 bases, 6 bases remained unmatched. The CDR3 runs 15 residues. CDR1 and CDR2 (germline): SGHRS, YFSETQ. The CDR3 DNA is TGCGCCAGCAGCCCGGACAGGGGATGGACAGATACGCAGTATTTT. This gives the protein CASSPDRGWTDTQYF.

On this clonotype itself: A read error may produce the germline difference seen at one junction end. This sequence joins TRBV12-3 or TRBV12-4 and TRBJ2-1, with no clear D. The CDR3 is 14 residues long. CDR3 nucleotide sequence: TGTGCCAGCACCCAAGGTAGTACCTACGATGAGCAGTTCTTC. Its protein product is CASTQGSTYDEQFF.

This clonotype came up many times. The chain uses TRBV28 and TRBJ2-7; D may be TRBD2 (6 bases). This CDR3 region has 13 residues. Trimming removed 7 bases at V and 2 bases at J, with 12 bases between. The V gene's germline CDR1 is MDHEN and CDR2 SYDVKM. The CDR3 is CASKSRRAYEQYF. In DNA form, the CDR3 reads TGTGCCAGCAAGTCAAGGAGGGCCTACGAGCAGTACTTC.

This clonotype occurred many times. At one of its ends the junction is not consistent with the germline gene, which may arise from a read error. The chain has TRBV18 and TRBJ2-7; 7 nucleotides agree with TRBD1. This CDR3 has 15 residues. CDR1 KGHSH and CDR2 LQKENI come from the germline V gene. CDR3 sequence (DNA): TGTGCCAGCTCAACACCTGAACAGGGGTCCTACGAGCAGTACTTC. Residues: CASSTPEQGSYEQYF.

This clonotype was picked up many times. The J gene is TRBJ1-2, the V gene TRBV20-1; no reliable D call. The CDR3 has 13 residues. Trimming took off 0 bases at V and 2 bases at J, with 7 bases between the two ends. The V gene's germline CDR1 is DFQATT and CDR2 SNEGSKA (reference sequence). Here the CDR3 DNA reads TGCAGTGCTAGAGATACGTCGAACTATGGCTACACCTTC. Its translation is CSARDTSNYGYTF.

The chain links TRBV7-9 to TRBJ1-4; D is possibly TRBD1 (5 bases). There are 14 residues in the CDR3. The germline CDR1 and CDR2 sequences are SEHNR and FQNEAQ (reference sequence). V was shortened by 5 bases and J by 7 bases, with 14 bases between the two germline ends. The CDR3 is CASSQKGIGEKLFF. The CDR3 bases are TGTGCCAGCAGCCAGAAGGGGATTGGTGAAAAACTGTTTTTT.

With regard to this clonotype: Germline is not matched at one junction end, which may reflect a read error. DNA for the CDR3: TGTGCCGGCAGTTTAGGTCAGGGGGCCTATGGCTACACCTTC. It yields the protein CAGSLGQGAYGYTF. The rearrangement joins TRBV28 to TRBJ1-2; 8 positions match TRBD1. The germline CDR1 and CDR2 sequences are MDHEN and SYDVKM. There are 14 residues in the CDR3.

This clonotype was observed many times. The genes are TRBV7-9 and TRBJ1-2; 7 nucleotides match TRBD1. V shed 5 bases, J shed 7 bases, and the junction held 4 bases outside the gene matches. The V gene's germline CDR1 is SEHNR and CDR2 FQNEAQ (reference sequence). The CDR3 runs to 12 residues. In DNA, the CDR3 is TGTGCCAGCAGCGAGGGACAGCTTGGCTACACCTTC. Its translation: CASSEGQLGYTF.

This clonotype was seen a few times. The chain couples TRBV24-1 to TRBJ1-5, with D possibly being TRBD1 (6 bases). The germline V gene encodes CDR1 KGHDR and CDR2 SFDVKD. The V gene lost 3 bases and the J gene lost 7 bases, with 12 bases spanning the gap. The CDR3 has 14 residues. The CDR3 nucleotides read TGTGCCACCAGTGATCGCGGAGGGGGACAGCCCCAGCATTTT. Translating it yields CATSDRGGGQPQHF.

There are a few counts of this clonotype. Here the CDR3 reads CASSLEPDMNQPQHF. CDR3 DNA: TGTGCCAGCAGCTTAGAACCGGACATGAATCAGCCCCAGCATTTT. The chain employs TRBV7-4 and TRBJ1-5, with D perhaps matching TRBD1 (5 bases). V lost 1 base and J 4 bases, leaving 11 bases between the germline ends. Germline V CDR1 and CDR2: SGHVT, SQSDAQ. The CDR3 has 15 amino acids.

The chain is built from TRBV7-2 and TRBJ1-6; a weak D match, TRBD1 (5 bases). Looked up from germline, CDR1 is SGHTA and CDR2 is FQGNSA. This CDR3 is 14 amino acids long. V was trimmed by 1 base and J by 9 bases, leaving 10 bases between them. Written as DNA, the CDR3 is TGTGCCAGCAGCTTAGAGCAGGGACGTTCACCCCTCCACTTT. Its translation is CASSLEQGRSPLHF.

This clonotype was detected a few times. The V and J genes are TRBV7-9 and TRBJ1-1, with 7 bases that match TRBD1. The CDR3 covers 17 residues. V lost 2 bases to trimming and J lost 0 bases; unmatched junction nucleotides: 9. CDR1 and CDR2 (germline): SEHNR, FQNEAQ (reference sequence). CDR3 sequence: CASSLRETGILNTEAFF. CDR3 nucleotide sequence: TGTGCCAGCAGCTTAAGGGAGACAGGGATCCTGAACACTGAAGCTTTCTTT.

This clonotype was counted many times. V gene TRBV28 combines with J gene TRBJ2-3; unclear D gene. The CDR3 is made up of 15 amino acids. Germline values: CDR1 MDHEN, CDR2 SYDVKM. Trimming left V 8 bases short and J 2 bases short, with 17 bases between. The CDR3 DNA is TGTGCCAGCTCTTTAACGGGCACAAACACAGATACGCAGTATTTT. Protein product: CASSLTGTNTDTQYF. Variable domain in full (rest from reference TRBV28 and TRBJ2-3): DVKVTQSSRYLVKRTGEKVFLECVQDMDHENMFWYRQDPGLGLRLIYFSYDVKMKEKGDIPEGYSVSREKKERFSLILESASTNQTSMYLCASSLTGTNTDTQYFGPGTRLTVL.

Notes on this clonotype: At one of its ends the junction is not consistent with the germline gene, which may arise from a read error. The chain recombines TRBV12-3 or TRBV12-4 with TRBJ2-3, with TRBD2 as a possible D gene (8 bases). This CDR3 has 16 residues. The CDR3 DNA follows: TGTGCCAGCAGCCGCCGCCAACGGGGGGGGACAGATACGCTGTATTTT. It codes for CASSRRQRGGTDTLYF.

This chain uses TRBV20-1 with TRBJ2-1, with TRBD2 matching 14 bases. Germline V CDR1 and CDR2: DFQATT, SNEGSKA (reference sequence). The CDR3 extends over 14 amino acids. V gave up 6 bases and J gave up 8 bases; unmatched junction bases: 6. CDR3: CSALTSGGGYEQFF. The CDR3 DNA sequence: TGCAGTGCCCTGACTAGCGGGGGGGGCTATGAGCAGTTCTTC.

V gene TRBV20-1 combines with J gene TRBJ2-2; TRBD2 aligns across 15 bases. This CDR3 comprises 16 residues. The germline V gene encodes CDR1 DFQATT and CDR2 SNEGSKA (reference sequence). V lost 3 bases to trimming and J lost 7 bases; unmatched junction nucleotides: 6. The CDR3 region has the DNA TGCAGTGCTAGCCGGACTAGCGGGGGGGGTAGCGGGGAGCTGTTTTTT. This encodes CSASRTSGGGSGELFF.

At least ten counts were recorded for this clonotype. The chain employs TRBV5-1 and TRBJ1-2, with 7 bases lining up with TRBD1. Germline V lookup: CDR1 SGHRS, CDR2 YFSETQ. CDR3 length equals 14 residues. V lost 5 bases and J lost 2; bases outside the gene matches: 6. CDR3 coding DNA: TGCGCCAGCAGTCCCGGACAGGAGAACTATGGCTACACCTTC. Translation: CASSPGQENYGYTF.

This clonotype was recorded at least ten times. V gene TRBV20-1 combines with J gene TRBJ2-1; 12 bases align to TRBD2. Germline values: CDR1 DFQATT, CDR2 SNEGSKA (reference sequence). CDR3 length: 16 residues. V was clipped by 1 base and J by 9 bases; unmatched bases: 10. In nucleotides, the CDR3 is TGCAGTGCTAGAGTACTAGCGGGGGGACGTGGGAGTGAGCAGTTCTTC. Its translation: CSARVLAGGRGSEQFF.

In DNA form, the CDR3 reads TGTGCCACCAGCAGAGTAGGACGCTACACAGATACGCAGTATTTT. Encoded protein: CATSRVGRYTDTQYF. The rearrangement uses TRBV15 and TRBJ2-3; no definite D call. This CDR3 is built from 15 residues. V dropped 1 base and J dropped 2 bases, with 10 bases sitting between them. Germline loops: CDR1 LNHNV, CDR2 YYDKDF (reference sequence).

As DNA, the CDR3 is TGTGCCAGCAGCTTAGGCAGATGCGGTGAGCAGTTCTTC. It is translated as CASSLGRCGEQFF. The gene calls are TRBV7-2 and TRBJ2-1, with D hard to call. The V end lost 1 base, the J end lost 9 bases, and 10 bases lay between the germline ends. Germline V gene lookup returns CDR1 SGHTA and CDR2 FQGNSA. The CDR3 extends over 13 amino acids. The complete variable domain, with remaining parts taken from reference TRBV7-2 and TRBJ2-1, reads GAGVSQSPSNKVTEKGKDVELRCDPISGHTALYWYRQSLGQGLEFLIYFQGNSAPDKSGLPSDRFSAERTGGSVSTLTIQRTQQEDSAVYLCASSLGRCGEQFFGPGTRLTVL.

The chain recombines TRBV20-1 with TRBJ1-2; TRBD1 aligns across 9 bases. Losses at the gene ends were 6 bases for V and 7 bases for J; bases not matched to a gene: 15. CDR3 length equals 15 residues. Germline V gene sequence: CDR1 DFQATT, CDR2 SNEGSKA (reference sequence). The CDR3 DNA reads TGCAGTGCCTTTCACACAGGGGGCGCAGGCAGTGGCTACACCTTC. Residues: CSAFHTGGAGSGYTF.

A few counts support this clonotype. J is TRBJ1-6 and V is TRBV12-3 or TRBV12-4, with unresolved D. CDR3 length: 15 residues. Trimming shortened V by 0 bases and J by 7 bases, and 10 bases separated the two germline ends. The CDR3 region is CASSLALDPNSPLHF. DNA for the CDR3: TGTGCCAGCAGTTTAGCGCTCGACCCGAATTCACCCCTCCACTTT.

This chain joins TRBV20-1 and TRBJ1-2; perhaps TRBD1 as D (6 bases). The CDR3 runs 13 residues. Germline values: CDR1 DFQATT, CDR2 SNEGSKA (reference sequence). V was shortened by 3 bases and J by 5 bases, with 13 bases between the two germline ends. The DNA of the CDR3 is TGCAGTGCTAGGGGGGGGCCGGGGTATGGCTACACCTTC. Translation: CSARGGPGYGYTF.

Of note for this clonotype: A read error may account for a junction end that differs from germline. CDR3 DNA sequence: TGCAGTGCTAGAGAAACAGGGGTCCCAGAGACCCAATACTTC. Residues: CSARETGVPETQYF. V and J are TRBV20-1 and TRBJ2-5, with TRBD1 identical over 7 bases. Germline loops: CDR1 DFQATT, CDR2 SNEGSKA (reference sequence). This CDR3 is built from 14 residues.

The sample holds a few counts of this clonotype. The chain recombines TRBV2 with TRBJ2-1; 11 bases fit TRBD2. Germline CDR1 SNHLY, CDR2 FYNNEI. Trimming at V came to 7 bases and at J to 9 bases, leaving 8 bases not matched to a gene. This CDR3 has 14 amino acids. The CDR3 region is CASKSDSGGAEQFF. DNA of the CDR3: TGTGCCAGCAAGTCGGATAGCGGGGGGGCTGAGCAGTTCTTC.